The next 26 T cell receptor beta chains were all read from a single sample in a study of OX40 agonist ivuxolimab in advanced cancers. TCRdb keeps only in-frame clones here, not all; method: immunoSEQ multiplex PCR. The table includes about 98,000 clones, roughly 87% detected once. Sequencing used CD4+ or CD8+ T cells sorted from blood, obtained in a trial of the OX40 agonist ivuxolimab. The receptors here all came from an adult with an advanced solid tumor such as melanoma, head and neck, liver or kidney cancer.

The chain has TRBV28 and TRBJ2-2; D not certain. The CDR3 is 13 amino acids. From germline, CDR1 is MDHEN and CDR2 SYDVKM. The V end lost 7 bases, the J end lost 7 bases, and 13 bases lay between the germline ends. This chain's CDR3 is CASTHPTVGELFF. The DNA of the CDR3 is TGTGCCAGCACCCACCCCACCGTCGGGGAGCTGTTTTTT.

The chain has TRBV5-1 and TRBJ2-7; tentatively, D is TRBD1 or TRBD2 (5 bases each). Deletions cut 4 bases from V and 2 bases from J, with 13 bases between. Germline V lookup: CDR1 SGHRS, CDR2 YFSETQ. The CDR3 is 14 amino acids. CDR3 DNA: TGCGCCAGCAGCCTACAGTGGGGGACCTACGAGCAGTACTTC. Its translation is CASSLQWGTYEQYF. Drawing the rest from reference TRBV5-1 and TRBJ2-7, the complete variable domain is KAGVTQTPRYLIKTRGQQVTLSCSPISGHRSVSWYQQTPGQGLQFLFEYFSETQRNKGNFPGRFSGRQFSNSRSEMNVSTLELGDSALYLCASSLQWGTYEQYFGPGTRLTVT.

The chain couples TRBV6-6 to TRBJ1-2; D gene unclear. The germline V and J ends were trimmed by 2 bases and 5 bases, with 9 bases remaining between them. Germline V gene sequence: CDR1 MNHNY, CDR2 SVGAGI (reference sequence). The CDR3 has 13 amino acids. The CDR3 loop reads CASSYIQTYGYTF. For the CDR3, the DNA is TGTGCCAGCAGTTACATTCAAACGTATGGCTACACCTTC.

The chain employs TRBV4-1 and TRBJ2-3; 11 nucleotides match TRBD1. J was trimmed by 4 bases and V by 3 bases; bases with no gene match: 6. This CDR3 is built from 16 residues. Germline CDR1 and CDR2: MGHRA and YSYEKL. The CDR3 is CASSHLPGQGADTQYF. CDR3 bases: TGCGCCAGCAGCCATCTTCCGGGACAGGGGGCAGATACGCAGTATTTT.

This clone ranks as medium-sized. The chain joins TRBV2 to TRBJ2-7; D perhaps matches TRBD1 (6 bases). The CDR3 is 11 amino acids. V dropped 6 bases and J dropped 4 bases, with 7 bases sitting between them. In germline, CDR1 is SNHLY, CDR2 FYNNEI. CDR3 in amino acids: CASSRGYEQYF. CDR3 DNA sequence: TGTGCCAGCAGCAGGGGTTACGAGCAGTACTTC.

The chain combines TRBV5-1 with TRBJ2-7; D perhaps matches TRBD1 (6 bases). The CDR3 has 16 residues. Looked up from germline, CDR1 is SGHRS and CDR2 is YFSETQ. V lost 0 bases to trimming and J lost 1 base, with 14 bases between them. This CDR3 is CASSLGGQGISYEQYF. The DNA of the CDR3 is TGCGCCAGCAGCTTGGGGGGACAAGGGATTTCCTACGAGCAGTACTTC. Filled out from reference TRBV5-1 and TRBJ2-7, the complete variable domain reads KAGVTQTPRYLIKTRGQQVTLSCSPISGHRSVSWYQQTPGQGLQFLFEYFSETQRNKGNFPGRFSGRQFSNSRSEMNVSTLELGDSALYLCASSLGGQGISYEQYFGPGTRLTVT.

The chain recombines TRBV5-4 with TRBJ1-4; the D gene is possibly TRBD1 (5 bases). V lost 3 bases and J 5 bases, leaving 11 bases between the germline ends. Germline V gene sequence: CDR1 SGHNT, CDR2 YYREEE (reference sequence). The CDR3 runs 14 residues. The CDR3 loop reads CASSSPGPNEKLFF. Here the CDR3 DNA reads TGTGCCAGCAGCTCCCCGGGGCCCAATGAAAAACTGTTTTTT.

The CDR3: CASSQDRLRWDEQFF. As DNA, the CDR3 is TGTGCCAGCAGCCAAGACCGGCTGCGCTGGGATGAGCAGTTCTTC. The rearrangement uses TRBV14 and TRBJ2-1; D remains ambiguous. Germline V lookup: CDR1 SGHDN, CDR2 FVKESK. The CDR3 extends over 15 amino acids. V was clipped by 0 bases and J by 8 bases, with 14 bases between them.

This clone turned up a few times. The rearrangement joins TRBV5-8 to TRBJ2-7; the D gene is possibly TRBD2 (5 bases). CDR3 length equals 14 residues. Germline assignment: CDR1 SGHTS and CDR2 YDEGEE. Trimming took off 1 base at V and 1 base at J, with 9 bases between the two ends. As DNA, the CDR3 is TGTGCCAGCAGCTTGAGCGGTCTGTCCTACGAGCAGTACTTC. This codes for CASSLSGLSYEQYF.

This rearrangement joins TRBV19 to TRBJ2-5; TRBD2 might be the D (7 bases). Germline V gives CDR1 LNHDA, CDR2 SQIVND (reference sequence). The CDR3 contains 17 residues. V dropped 4 bases and J dropped 5 bases, with 23 bases sitting between them. The CDR3 DNA reads TGTGCCAGTAGTACCCTCCGGGGGGCGGGACCCATGGAGACCCAGTACTTC. Translation: CASSTLRGAGPMETQYF.

This chain uses TRBV4-2 with TRBJ2-3, with D possibly being TRBD2 (7 bases). In germline, CDR1 is LGHNA, CDR2 YNFKEQ. V was cut by 0 bases and J by 0 bases, with 22 bases left in between. This CDR3 is built from 20 residues. The CDR3 loop reads CASSQEQEGGAPFSTDTQYF. CDR3 sequence (DNA): TGTGCCAGCAGCCAAGAACAGGAGGGGGGGGCGCCTTTTAGCACAGATACGCAGTATTTT.

CDR3 region: CASSPPGGGDTQYF. CDR3 in DNA: TGTGCCAGCAGCCCCCCAGGGGGGGGAGATACGCAGTATTTT. The V and J genes are TRBV7-2 and TRBJ2-3, with D tentatively TRBD1 or TRBD2 (7 bases each). CDR1 and CDR2 (germline): SGHTA, FQGNSA. V was clipped by 5 bases and J by 5 bases, with 14 bases between them. This CDR3 has 14 residues.

A note on this clone: The junction differs from germline at one of its ends, possibly a read error. The chain links TRBV28 to TRBJ1-3; D is undetermined. CDR1 and CDR2 (germline): MDHEN, SYDVKM. CDR3 size: 12 residues. The CDR3, as DNA: TGTGCCAGCAGTCTATGGCAGGACGCCATATATTTT. Protein: CASSLWQDAIYF.

This clone was picked up one time. V gene TRBV15 combines with J gene TRBJ1-6; the D gene is possibly TRBD1 (5 bases). This CDR3 is 16 amino acids long. Germline-derived CDR1 and CDR2 are LNHNV and YYDKDF (reference sequence). Trimming took off 4 bases at V and 2 bases at J, with 12 bases between the two ends. The CDR3 is CATSMVGGAYNSPLHF. CDR3 nucleotide sequence: TGTGCCACCAGCATGGTGGGGGGGGCCTATAATTCACCCCTCCACTTT.

For this clone: The CDR3 carries no conserved terminal phenylalanine or tryptophan, so it likely arises from a read error. The chain couples TRBV4-1 to TRBJ1-6; D is uncertain. V was pared by 2 bases and J by 10 bases, with 15 bases between. The germline gives CDR1 MGHRA, CDR2 YSYEKL. The CDR3 runs 15 residues. CDR3 bases: TGCGCCAGCAGCCAACCTATCGCGGAGGGATCACCCCTCCACCTT. This codes for CASSQPIAEGSPLHL.

V gene TRBV6-4 combines with J gene TRBJ2-3; 7 positions agree with TRBD2. CDR1 and CDR2 (germline): MRHNA, SNTAGT. Trimming at V came to 4 bases and at J to 0 bases, leaving 4 bases not matched to a gene. CDR3 size: 15 residues. CDR3 DNA: TGTGCCAGCAGTGGATGGGGGGGTAGCACAGATACGCAGTATTTT. Translation: CASSGWGGSTDTQYF.

The rearrangement uses TRBV10-3 and TRBJ2-2; no clear D gene. Germline V gives CDR1 ENHRY, CDR2 SYGVKD. Trimming left V 3 bases short and J 4 bases short, with 6 bases between. The CDR3 is made up of 13 amino acids. The DNA for the CDR3 is TGTGCCATCAGTGAAGTGCCCACCGGGGAGCTGTTTTTT. This gives the protein CAISEVPTGELFF.

V is TRBV7-9 and J is TRBJ2-6; D perhaps matches TRBD2 (5 bases). Between the trimmed V and J ends, which lost 6 bases and 4 bases, there was a span of 13 bases. The CDR3 length is 15 residues. CDR1 SEHNR and CDR2 FQNEAQ come from the germline V gene (reference sequence). CDR3 region: CASSFRGSGANVLTF. CDR3 coding DNA: TGTGCCAGCAGTTTCCGGGGTTCGGGGGCCAACGTCCTGACTTTC.

Note on this clone: This CDR3 fails to terminate in the conserved phenylalanine or tryptophan, so it likely reflects a read error. The J gene is TRBJ1-6, the V gene TRBV2, with TRBD1 matching over 7 bases. Looked up from germline, CDR1 is SNHLY and CDR2 is FYNNEI. With 4 bases clipped from V and 5 bases from J, the junction kept 5 bases outside the gene matches. The length of the CDR3 is 15 residues. This CDR3 reads CASSVQGTNNSPLHL. CDR3 DNA sequence: TGTGCCAGCAGTGTACAGGGGACGAATAATTCACCCCTCCACCTT.

The chain is built from TRBV27 and TRBJ2-1; D unresolved. Looked up from germline, CDR1 is MNHEY and CDR2 is SMNVEV (reference sequence). V was cut by 6 bases and J by 6 bases, with 12 bases left in between. The CDR3 is 13 residues long. DNA of the CDR3: TGTGCCAGCAGGCCACGGGTGGGCAATGAGCAGTTCTTC. Translated: CASRPRVGNEQFF.

The gene calls are TRBV7-9 and TRBJ2-7, with 7 bases that match TRBD2. J lost 7 bases, V lost 3 bases, and 15 bases had no gene match. From germline, CDR1 is SEHNR and CDR2 FQNEAQ (reference sequence). CDR3 length equals 16 residues. The CDR3 reads CASSFSGGVGTEEQYF. CDR3 coding DNA: TGTGCCAGCAGCTTCTCGGGGGGTGTGGGCACTGAAGAGCAGTACTTC.

The rearrangement uses TRBV2 and TRBJ1-2, with 8 bases lining up with TRBD1. The J segment lost 2 bases and the V segment lost 4 bases, leaving 0 bases of the junction unmatched. Germline V CDR1 and CDR2: SNHLY, FYNNEI. CDR3 length: 13 amino acids. The CDR3 nucleotides are TGTGCCAGCAGTGGGGACAGGAACTATGGCTACACCTTC. It yields the protein CASSGDRNYGYTF.

V is TRBV6-5 and J is TRBJ2-2, with unresolved D. V was clipped by 3 bases and J by 6 bases, with 5 bases between them. The CDR3 length is 12 residues. The germline gives CDR1 MNHEY, CDR2 SVGAGI. Here the CDR3 DNA reads TGTGCCAGCAGTTATATAGCCGGGGAGCTGTTTTTT. It translates to CASSYIAGELFF.

A remark on this clone: Likely a read error: the CDR3 ends without its conserved phenylalanine or tryptophan. The chain uses TRBV18 and TRBJ1-6; perhaps TRBD1 as D (5 bases). Per germline, CDR1 KGHSH and CDR2 LQKENI. This CDR3 contains 14 residues. V lost 2 bases, J lost 8 bases, and 10 bases lay in between. In DNA, the CDR3 is TGTGCCAGCTCACCAAGCCAAGGGGATTCACCCCTCCACCTT. It translates to CASSPSQGDSPLHL.

The V gene is TRBV7-9, the J gene TRBJ2-3, with 8 bases matching TRBD1. This CDR3 is 15 amino acids long. V lost 4 bases to trimming and J lost 4 bases; unmatched junction nucleotides: 7. CDR1 is SEHNR and CDR2 is FQNEAQ in the germline V gene (reference sequence). The DNA of the CDR3 is TGTGCCAGCAGCTCGGACAGGGACGGCCCAGATACGCAGTATTTT. It specifies CASSSDRDGPDTQYF.

The sample holds one count of this clone. One end of the junction fails to match germline, which may point to a read error. The CDR3 DNA reads TGCGCCAGCAGCCCAGATGTGGGACAGAAAGGAGGAGCCTTC. Its translation: CASSPDVGQKGGAF. The rearrangement links TRBV5-1 to TRBJ1-2; 7 bases map to TRBD1. The V gene's germline CDR1 is SGHRS and CDR2 YFSETQ. The CDR3 is 14 residues long.